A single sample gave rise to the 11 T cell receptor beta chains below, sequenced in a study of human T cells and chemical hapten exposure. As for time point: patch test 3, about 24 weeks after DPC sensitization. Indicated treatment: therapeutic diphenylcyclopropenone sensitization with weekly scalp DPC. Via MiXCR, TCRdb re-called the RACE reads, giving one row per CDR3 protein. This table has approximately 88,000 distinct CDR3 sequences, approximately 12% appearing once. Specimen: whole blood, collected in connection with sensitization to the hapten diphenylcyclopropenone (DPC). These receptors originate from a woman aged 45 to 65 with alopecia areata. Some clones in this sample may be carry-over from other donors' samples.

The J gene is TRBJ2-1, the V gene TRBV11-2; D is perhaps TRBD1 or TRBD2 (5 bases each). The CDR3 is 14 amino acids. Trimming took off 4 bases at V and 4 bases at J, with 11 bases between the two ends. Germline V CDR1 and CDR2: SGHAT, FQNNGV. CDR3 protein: CASSSGPKYNEQFF. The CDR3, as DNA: TGTGCCAGCAGCTCGGGACCCAAATACAATGAGCAGTTCTTC.

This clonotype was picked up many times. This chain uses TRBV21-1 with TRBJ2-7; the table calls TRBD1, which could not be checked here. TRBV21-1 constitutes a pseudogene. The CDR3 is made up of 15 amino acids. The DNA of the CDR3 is TGTGCCACCATCAGTTCGGGGCACCCCTCCTACGAGCAGTACTTC. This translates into CATISSGHPSYEQYF.

The CDR3 DNA is TGTGCCAGCTACAGGGCACATGGCTACACCTTC. This sequence encodes CASYRAHGYTF. V is TRBV28 and J is TRBJ1-2; possibly TRBD1 for D (6 bases). V was clipped by 8 bases and J by 6 bases, with 10 bases between them. The germline gives CDR1 MDHEN, CDR2 SYDVKM. This CDR3 contains 11 residues.

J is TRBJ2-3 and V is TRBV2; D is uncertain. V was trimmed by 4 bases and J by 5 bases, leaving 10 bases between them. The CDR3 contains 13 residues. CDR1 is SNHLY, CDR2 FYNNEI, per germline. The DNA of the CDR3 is TGTGCCAGCAGTGTACGGGTCCGAGATACGCAGTATTTT. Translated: CASSVRVRDTQYF.

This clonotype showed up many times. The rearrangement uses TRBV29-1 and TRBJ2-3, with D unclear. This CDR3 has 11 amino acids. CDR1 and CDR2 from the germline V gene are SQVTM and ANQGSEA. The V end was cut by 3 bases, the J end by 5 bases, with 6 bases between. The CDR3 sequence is CSVENEDTQYF. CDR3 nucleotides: TGCAGCGTTGAGAACGAAGATACGCAGTATTTT.

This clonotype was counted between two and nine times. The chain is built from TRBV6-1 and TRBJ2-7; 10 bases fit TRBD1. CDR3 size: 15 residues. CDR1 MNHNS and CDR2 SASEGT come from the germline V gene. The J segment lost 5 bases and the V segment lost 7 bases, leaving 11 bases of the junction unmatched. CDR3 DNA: TGTGCCAGCATCCAGCCGTGGGACAGGGGTAACGAGCAGTACTTC. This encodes CASIQPWDRGNEQYF.

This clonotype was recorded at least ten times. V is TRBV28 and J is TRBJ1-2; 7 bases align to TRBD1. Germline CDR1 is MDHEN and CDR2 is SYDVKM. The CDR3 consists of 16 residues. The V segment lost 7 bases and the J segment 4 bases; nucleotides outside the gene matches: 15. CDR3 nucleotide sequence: TGTGCCAGCAACTCCCCTCTTCGACAGGGATCCTATGGCTACACCTTC. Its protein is CASNSPLRQGSYGYTF.

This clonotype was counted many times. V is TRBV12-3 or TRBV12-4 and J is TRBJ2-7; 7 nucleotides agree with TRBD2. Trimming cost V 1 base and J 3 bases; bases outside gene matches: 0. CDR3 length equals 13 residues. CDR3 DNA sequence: TGTGCCAGCAGTTTAGGGACTAGCTACGAGCAGTACTTC. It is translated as CASSLGTSYEQYF.

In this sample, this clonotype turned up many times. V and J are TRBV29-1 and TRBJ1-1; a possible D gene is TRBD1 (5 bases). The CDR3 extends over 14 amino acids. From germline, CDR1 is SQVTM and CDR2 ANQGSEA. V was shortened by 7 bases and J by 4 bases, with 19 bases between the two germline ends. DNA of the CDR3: TGCAGCGGGGGCCCGAAGGTGGAGATCACTGAAGCTTTCTTT. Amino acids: CSGGPKVEITEAFF.

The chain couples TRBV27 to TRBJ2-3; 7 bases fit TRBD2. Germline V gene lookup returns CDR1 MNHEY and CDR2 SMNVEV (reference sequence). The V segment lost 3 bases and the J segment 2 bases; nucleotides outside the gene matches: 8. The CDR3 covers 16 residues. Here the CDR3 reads CASSFRSGKATDTQYF. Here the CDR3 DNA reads TGTGCCAGCAGTTTTAGAAGCGGGAAGGCCACAGATACGCAGTATTTT.

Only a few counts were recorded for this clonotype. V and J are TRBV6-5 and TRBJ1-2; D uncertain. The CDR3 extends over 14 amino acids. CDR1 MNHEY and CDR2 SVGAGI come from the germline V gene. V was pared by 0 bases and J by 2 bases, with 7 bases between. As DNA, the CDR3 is TGTGCCAGCAGTTACTCAACACCCAACTATGGCTACACCTTC. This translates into CASSYSTPNYGYTF.